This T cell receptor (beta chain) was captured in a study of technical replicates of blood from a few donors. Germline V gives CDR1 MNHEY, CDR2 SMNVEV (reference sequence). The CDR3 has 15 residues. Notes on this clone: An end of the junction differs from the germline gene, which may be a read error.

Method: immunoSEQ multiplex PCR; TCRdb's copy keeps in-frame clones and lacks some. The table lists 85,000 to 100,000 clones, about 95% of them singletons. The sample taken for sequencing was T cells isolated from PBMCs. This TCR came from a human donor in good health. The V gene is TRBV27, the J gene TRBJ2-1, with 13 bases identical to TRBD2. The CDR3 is CASSLSGLAGAEQFF. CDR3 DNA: TGTGCCAGCAGTCTATCCGGACTAGCGGGAGCAGAGCAGTTCTTC.